This TCR beta chain was recorded in a study of OX40 agonist ivuxolimab in advanced cancers. Study-level points and caveats: Low normalized T-cell clonal expansion also characterized some of the nonresponders. Researchers did not determine the expanded peripheral T cells' antigen specificity. Clonal expansion by week 6 occurred in CD4+ and CD8+ blood T cells (at 0.1 to 3.0 mg/kg).

Method: immunoSEQ multiplex PCR; TCRdb's copy keeps in-frame clones and lacks some. The sample contains around 50,000 clones, about 88% of which appear only once. This clone was seen once. Its antigen is not identified. Peripheral blood came from all dose cohorts at three timepoints. The length of the CDR3 is 13 residues. Germline V lookup: CDR1 KGHSH, CDR2 LQKENI. V was trimmed by 6 bases and J by 1 base, leaving 8 bases between them. Sequences were derived from CD4+ or CD8+ T cells sorted from blood, sampled in a trial of the OX40 agonist ivuxolimab. The chain links TRBV18 to TRBJ2-3; D is ambiguous. This receptor was identified in an adult with an advanced solid tumor such as melanoma, head and neck, liver or kidney cancer. In nucleotides, the CDR3 is TGTGCCAGCTCTCCTGACCGCACAGATACGCAGTATTTT. Residues: CASSPDRTDTQYF. The variable domain in full, with the rest retrieved from reference TRBV18 and TRBJ2-3, is NAGVMQNPRHLVRRRGQEARLRCSPMKGHSHVYWYRQLPEEGLKFMVYLQKENIIDESGMPKERFSAEFPKEGPSILRIQQVVRGDSAAYFCASSPDRTDTQYFGPGTRLTVL.